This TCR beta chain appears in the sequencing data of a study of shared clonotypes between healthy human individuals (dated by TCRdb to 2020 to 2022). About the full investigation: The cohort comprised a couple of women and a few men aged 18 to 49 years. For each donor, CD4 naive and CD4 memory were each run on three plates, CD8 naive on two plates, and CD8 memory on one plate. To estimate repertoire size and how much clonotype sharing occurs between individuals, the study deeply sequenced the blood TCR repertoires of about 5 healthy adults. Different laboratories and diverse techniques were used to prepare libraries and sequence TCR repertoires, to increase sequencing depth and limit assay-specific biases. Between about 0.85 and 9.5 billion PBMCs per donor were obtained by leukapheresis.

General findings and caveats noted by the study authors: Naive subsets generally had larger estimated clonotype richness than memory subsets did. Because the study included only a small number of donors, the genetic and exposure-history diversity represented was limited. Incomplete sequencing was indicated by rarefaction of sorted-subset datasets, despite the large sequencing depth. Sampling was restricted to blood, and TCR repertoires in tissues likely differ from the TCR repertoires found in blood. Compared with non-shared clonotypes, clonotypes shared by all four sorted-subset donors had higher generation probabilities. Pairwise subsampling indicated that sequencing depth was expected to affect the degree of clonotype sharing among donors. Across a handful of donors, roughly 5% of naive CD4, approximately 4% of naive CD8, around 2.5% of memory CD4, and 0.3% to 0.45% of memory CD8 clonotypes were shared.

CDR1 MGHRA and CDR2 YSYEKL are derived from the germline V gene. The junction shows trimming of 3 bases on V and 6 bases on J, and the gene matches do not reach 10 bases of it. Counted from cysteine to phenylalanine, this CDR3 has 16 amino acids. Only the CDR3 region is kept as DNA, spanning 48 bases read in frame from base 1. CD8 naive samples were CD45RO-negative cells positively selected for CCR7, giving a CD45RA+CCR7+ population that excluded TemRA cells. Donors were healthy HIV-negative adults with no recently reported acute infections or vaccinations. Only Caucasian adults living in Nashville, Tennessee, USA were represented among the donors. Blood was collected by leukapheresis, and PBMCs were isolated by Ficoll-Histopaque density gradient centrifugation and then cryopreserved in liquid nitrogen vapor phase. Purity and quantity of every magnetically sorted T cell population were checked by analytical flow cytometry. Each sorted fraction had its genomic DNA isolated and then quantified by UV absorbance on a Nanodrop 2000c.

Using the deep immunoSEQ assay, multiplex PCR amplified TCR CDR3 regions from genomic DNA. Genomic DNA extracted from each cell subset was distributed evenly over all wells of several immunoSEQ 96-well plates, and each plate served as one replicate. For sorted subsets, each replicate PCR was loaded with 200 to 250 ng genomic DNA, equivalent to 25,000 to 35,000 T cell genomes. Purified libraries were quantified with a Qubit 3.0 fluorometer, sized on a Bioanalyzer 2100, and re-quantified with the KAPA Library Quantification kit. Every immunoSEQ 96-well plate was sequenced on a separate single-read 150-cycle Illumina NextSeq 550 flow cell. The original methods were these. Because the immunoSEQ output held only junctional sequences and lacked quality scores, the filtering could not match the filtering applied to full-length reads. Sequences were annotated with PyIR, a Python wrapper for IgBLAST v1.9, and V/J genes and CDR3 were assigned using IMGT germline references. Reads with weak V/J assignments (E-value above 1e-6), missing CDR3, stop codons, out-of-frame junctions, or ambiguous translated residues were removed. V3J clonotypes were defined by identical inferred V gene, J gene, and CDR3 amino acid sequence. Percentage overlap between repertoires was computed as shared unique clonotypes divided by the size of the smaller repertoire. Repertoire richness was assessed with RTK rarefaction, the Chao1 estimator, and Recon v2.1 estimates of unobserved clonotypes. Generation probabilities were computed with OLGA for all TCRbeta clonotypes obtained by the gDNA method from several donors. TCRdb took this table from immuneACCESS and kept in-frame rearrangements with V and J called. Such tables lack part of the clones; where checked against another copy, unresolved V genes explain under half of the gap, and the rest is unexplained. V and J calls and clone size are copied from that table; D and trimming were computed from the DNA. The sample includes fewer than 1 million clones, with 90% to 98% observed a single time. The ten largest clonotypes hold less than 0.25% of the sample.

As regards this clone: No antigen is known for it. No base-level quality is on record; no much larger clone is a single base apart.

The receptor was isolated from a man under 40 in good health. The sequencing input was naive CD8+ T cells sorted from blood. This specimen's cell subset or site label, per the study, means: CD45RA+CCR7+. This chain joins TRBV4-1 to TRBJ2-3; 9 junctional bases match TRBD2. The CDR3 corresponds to CASSQELAGLRDTQYF. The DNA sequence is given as TGCGCCAGCAGCCAGGAACTAGCGGGCCTTAGGGATACGCAGTATTTT.